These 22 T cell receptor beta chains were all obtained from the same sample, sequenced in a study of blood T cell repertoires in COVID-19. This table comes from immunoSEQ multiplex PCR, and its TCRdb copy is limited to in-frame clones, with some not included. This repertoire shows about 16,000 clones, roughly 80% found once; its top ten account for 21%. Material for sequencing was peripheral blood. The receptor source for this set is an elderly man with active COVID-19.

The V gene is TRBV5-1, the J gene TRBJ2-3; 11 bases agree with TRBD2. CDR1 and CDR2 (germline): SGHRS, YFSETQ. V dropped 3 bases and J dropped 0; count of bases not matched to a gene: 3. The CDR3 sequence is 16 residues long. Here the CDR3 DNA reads TGCGCCAGCAGCTCCGGGACTAGCGGTAGCACAGATACGCAGTATTTT. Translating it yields CASSSGTSGSTDTQYF.

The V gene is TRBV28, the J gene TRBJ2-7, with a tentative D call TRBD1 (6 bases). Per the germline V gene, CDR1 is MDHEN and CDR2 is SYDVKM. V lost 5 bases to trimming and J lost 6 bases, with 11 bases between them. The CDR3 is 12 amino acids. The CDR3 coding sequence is TGTGCCAGCAGTCCAGGGGATTTCGAGCAGTACTTC. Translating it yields CASSPGDFEQYF.

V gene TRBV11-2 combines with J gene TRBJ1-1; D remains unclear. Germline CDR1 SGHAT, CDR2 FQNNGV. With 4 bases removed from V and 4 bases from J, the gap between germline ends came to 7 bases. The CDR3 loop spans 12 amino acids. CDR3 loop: CASSSRFTEAFF. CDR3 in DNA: TGTGCCAGCAGCTCGCGATTCACTGAAGCTTTCTTT.

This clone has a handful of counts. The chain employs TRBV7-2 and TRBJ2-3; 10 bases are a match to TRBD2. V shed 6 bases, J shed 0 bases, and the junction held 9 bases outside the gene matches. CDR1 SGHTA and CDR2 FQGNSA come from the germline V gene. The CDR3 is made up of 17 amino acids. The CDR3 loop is CASRPGLAIDSTDTQYF. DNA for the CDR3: TGTGCCAGCAGGCCGGGACTAGCGATCGATAGCACAGATACGCAGTATTTT.

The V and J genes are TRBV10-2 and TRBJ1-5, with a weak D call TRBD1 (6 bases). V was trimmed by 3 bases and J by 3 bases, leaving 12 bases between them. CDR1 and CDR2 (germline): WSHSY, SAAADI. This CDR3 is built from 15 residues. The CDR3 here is CASSDRDIPNQPQHF. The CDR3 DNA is TGCGCCAGCAGTGATAGGGACATTCCCAATCAGCCCCAGCATTTT.

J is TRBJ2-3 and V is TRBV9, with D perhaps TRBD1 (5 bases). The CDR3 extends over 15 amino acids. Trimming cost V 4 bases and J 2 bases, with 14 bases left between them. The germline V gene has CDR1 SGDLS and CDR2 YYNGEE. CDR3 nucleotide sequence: TGTGCCAGCAGCCCAACGACAGCCCTCACAGATACGCAGTATTTT. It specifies CASSPTTALTDTQYF.

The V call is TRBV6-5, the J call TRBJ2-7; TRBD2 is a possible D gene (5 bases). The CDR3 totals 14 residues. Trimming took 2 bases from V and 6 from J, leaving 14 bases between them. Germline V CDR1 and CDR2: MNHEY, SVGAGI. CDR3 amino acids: CASSYRDLGFEQYF. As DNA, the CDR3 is TGTGCCAGCAGTTACCGGGATCTGGGATTCGAGCAGTACTTC.

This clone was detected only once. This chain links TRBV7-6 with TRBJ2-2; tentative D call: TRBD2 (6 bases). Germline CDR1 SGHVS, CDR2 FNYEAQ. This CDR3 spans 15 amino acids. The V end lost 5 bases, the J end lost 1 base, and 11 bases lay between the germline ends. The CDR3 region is CASSEGTWNTGELFF. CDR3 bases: TGTGCCAGCAGCGAGGGGACTTGGAACACCGGGGAGCTGTTTTTT.

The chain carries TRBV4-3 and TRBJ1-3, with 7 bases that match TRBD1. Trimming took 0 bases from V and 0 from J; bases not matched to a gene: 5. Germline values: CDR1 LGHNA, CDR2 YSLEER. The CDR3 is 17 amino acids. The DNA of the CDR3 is TGCGCCAGCAGCCAAGAGGCCGGGACAGTCTCTGGAAACACCATATATTTT. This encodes CASSQEAGTVSGNTIYF.

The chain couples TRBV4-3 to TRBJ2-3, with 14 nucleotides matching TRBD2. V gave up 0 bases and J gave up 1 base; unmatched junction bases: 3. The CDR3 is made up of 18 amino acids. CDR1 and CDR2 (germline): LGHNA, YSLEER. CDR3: CASSQEPGLAGGTDTQYF. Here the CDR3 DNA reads TGCGCCAGCAGCCAAGAGCCGGGACTAGCGGGAGGCACAGATACGCAGTATTTT.

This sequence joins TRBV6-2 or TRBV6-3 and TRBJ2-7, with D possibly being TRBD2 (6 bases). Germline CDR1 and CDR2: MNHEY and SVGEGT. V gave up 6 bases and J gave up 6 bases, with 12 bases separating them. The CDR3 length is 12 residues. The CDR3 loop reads CASSRLVREQYF. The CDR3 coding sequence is TGTGCCAGCAGCCGACTAGTCCGCGAGCAGTACTTC.

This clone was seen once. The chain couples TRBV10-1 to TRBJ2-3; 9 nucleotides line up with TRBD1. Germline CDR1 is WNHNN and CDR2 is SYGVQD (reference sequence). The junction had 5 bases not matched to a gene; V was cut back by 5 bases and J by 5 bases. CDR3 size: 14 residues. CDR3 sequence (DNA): TGCGCCAGCAGTTGGGACAGGGATGAAGATACGCAGTATTTT. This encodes CASSWDRDEDTQYF.

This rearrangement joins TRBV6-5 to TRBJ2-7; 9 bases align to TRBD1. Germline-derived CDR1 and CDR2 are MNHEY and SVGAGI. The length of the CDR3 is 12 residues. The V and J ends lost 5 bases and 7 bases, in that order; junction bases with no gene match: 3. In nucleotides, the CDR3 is TGTGCCAGCAGTACGACAGGGGGTGAGCAGTACTTC. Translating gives CASSTTGGEQYF.

The CDR3 sequence: CASSQPARGTEAFF. Here the CDR3 DNA reads TGTGCCAGCAGTCAGCCCGCCCGAGGCACTGAAGCTTTCTTT. The gene calls are TRBV28 and TRBJ1-1, with D hard to call. Per germline, CDR1 MDHEN and CDR2 SYDVKM. The V end was cut by 5 bases, the J end by 4 bases, with 14 bases between. The CDR3 has 14 residues. The full variable domain, its missing parts supplied by reference TRBV28 and TRBJ1-1, is DVKVTQSSRYLVKRTGEKVFLECVQDMDHENMFWYRQDPGLGLRLIYFSYDVKMKEKGDIPEGYSVSREKKERFSLILESASTNQTSMYLCASSQPARGTEAFFGQGTRLTVV.

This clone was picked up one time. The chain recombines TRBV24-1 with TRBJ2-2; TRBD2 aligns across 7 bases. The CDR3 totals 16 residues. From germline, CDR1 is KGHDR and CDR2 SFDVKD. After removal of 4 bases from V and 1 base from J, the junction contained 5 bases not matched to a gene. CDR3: CATSDIASGNTGELFF. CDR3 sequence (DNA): TGTGCCACCAGTGACATTGCTAGCGGGAACACCGGGGAGCTGTTTTTT.

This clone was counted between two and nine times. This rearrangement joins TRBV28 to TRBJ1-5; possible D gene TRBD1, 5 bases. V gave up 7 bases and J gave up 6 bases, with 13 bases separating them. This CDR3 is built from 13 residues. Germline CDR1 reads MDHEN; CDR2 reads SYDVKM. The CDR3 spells CASTNRGGQPQHF. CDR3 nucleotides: TGTGCCAGCACCAACCGGGGGGGTCAGCCCCAGCATTTT.

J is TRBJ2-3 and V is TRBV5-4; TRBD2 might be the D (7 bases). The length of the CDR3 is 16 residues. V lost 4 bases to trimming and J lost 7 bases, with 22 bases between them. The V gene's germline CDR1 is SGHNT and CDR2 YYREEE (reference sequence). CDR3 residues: CASSPRGAVGLNTQYF. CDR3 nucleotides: TGTGCCAGCAGCCCCCGGGGGGCAGTGGGTCTGAATACGCAGTATTTT.

CDR3 sequence (DNA): TGTGCCAGCAGCAAAGAGGGGAACGGGGCCAACGTCCTGACTTTC. Its protein is CASSKEGNGANVLTF. The chain recombines TRBV21-1 with TRBJ2-6; whether TRBD1, the table's D call, matches the DNA was not checked. TRBV21-1 is described as a pseudogene. The CDR3 runs 15 residues.

CDR3 sequence reads: CASSVSSAAFNYGYTF. In nucleotides, the CDR3 is TGTGCCAGCAGCGTAAGCTCGGCGGCATTTAACTATGGCTACACCTTC. The genes are TRBV9 and TRBJ1-2; D is unclear. The CDR3 extends over 16 amino acids. V lost 1 base and J lost 1, with 14 bases in between. Germline V lookup: CDR1 SGDLS, CDR2 YYNGEE. The full variable domain, rest sourced from reference TRBV9 and TRBJ1-2, is DSGVTQTPKHLITATGQRVTLRCSPRSGDLSVYWYQQSLDQGLQFLIQYYNGEERAKGNILERFSAQQFPDLHSELNLSSLELGDSALYFCASSVSSAAFNYGYTFGSGTRLTVV.

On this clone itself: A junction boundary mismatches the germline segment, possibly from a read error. CDR3 amino acids: CASSEFKREVGRF. As DNA, the CDR3 is TGTGCCAGCAGTGAATTTAAGCGGGAGGTTGGTCGCTTC. This chain connects TRBV2 to TRBJ2-7, with 9 bases matching TRBD2. This CDR3 contains 13 residues. The V gene's germline CDR1 is SNHLY and CDR2 FYNNEI.

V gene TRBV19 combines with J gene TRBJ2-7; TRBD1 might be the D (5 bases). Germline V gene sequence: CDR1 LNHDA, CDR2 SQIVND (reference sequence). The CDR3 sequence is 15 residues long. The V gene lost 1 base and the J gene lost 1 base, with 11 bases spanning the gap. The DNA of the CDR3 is TGTGCCAGTAGTATAGCAGACAGAGCGTCCTACGAGCAGTACTTC. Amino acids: CASSIADRASYEQYF.

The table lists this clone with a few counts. CDR3 amino acids: CASSLPGLAGNNEQFF. CDR3 bases: TGTGCCAGCAGCCTCCCCGGACTAGCGGGCAACAATGAGCAGTTCTTC. The J gene is TRBJ2-1, the V gene TRBV5-4; 11 bases are a match to TRBD2. This CDR3 contains 16 residues. Looked up from germline, CDR1 is SGHNT and CDR2 is YYREEE (reference sequence). Trimming cost V 4 bases and J 5 bases; bases outside gene matches: 8.